The clone carrying this TCR beta chain was counted ten times or more. Its specificity is unknown. V was clipped by 6 bases and J by 5 bases, with 14 bases between them. The CDR3 contains 12 residues. Germline V CDR1 and CDR2: SQVTM, ANQGSEA. This sample is part of a study of T cells in Graves' hyperthyroidism and ophthalmopathy. The TCR beta CDR3 regions underwent amplification using RNA transcripts as the source. First-round RT-PCR with HTBI primers amplified the TCR CDR3 region. TCRdb reprocessed the multiplex PCR reads via MiXCR and lists one record per CDR3 protein. Found here are hundreds of thousands of distinct CDR3 sequences, over 35% of them singletons; the top ten hold 8% to 9%. The hyperthyroidism was newly diagnosed and had lasted under 2 months; the patients were aged 18 to 65. Study conclusions and caveats: Most expanded thyroid clonotypes above 0.001 also appeared in blood.

V gene TRBV29-1 combines with J gene TRBJ2-7, with D possibly matching TRBD1 (5 bases). This receptor was taken from a man aged 18-30 years with Graves' hyperthyroidism. Specimen: blood. CDR3 amino acids: CSVEQGSDEQYF. CDR3 DNA sequence: TGCAGCGTGGAGCAGGGTTCGGACGAGCAGTACTTC.